The clone carrying this TCR beta chain was counted only a few times. The data originate from a study of OX40 agonist ivuxolimab in advanced cancers. Turning to the study itself: The group had a mean age of roughly 56 years, ranged from about 23 to 79, and was around 82% male.

Losses at the gene ends were 6 bases for V and 6 bases for J; bases not matched to a gene: 7. The CDR3 extends over 14 amino acids. Germline assignment: CDR1 MNHNS and CDR2 SASEGT. The table came from immunoSEQ multiplex PCR; TCRdb's copy has only in-frame clones and leaves some out. This sample has 35,000 to 50,000 clones, with 75% to 90% found just once. The cohort excluded patients with autoimmune disease history or systemic immunosuppression. The V gene is TRBV6-1, the J gene TRBJ2-7; 11 nucleotides agree with TRBD2. The sample was CD4+ or CD8+ T cells sorted from blood, taken in a trial of the OX40 agonist ivuxolimab. The receptor was isolated from an adult with an advanced solid tumor such as melanoma, head and neck, liver or kidney cancer. CDR3 sequence: CASRTSGDSGEQYV. CDR3 sequence (DNA): TGTGCCAGCAGGACTAGCGGGGACTCCGGCGAGCAGTACGTC.